This TCR beta chain was identified in a study of blood T cell repertoires in COVID-19. Study processing details: The assay estimated nucleated cells by amplifying reference gene primers. The method was immunoSEQ multiplex PCR; TCRdb's version includes in-frame clones alone and lacks a portion of them. V and J calls plus clone size are reproduced from that table; the DNA served to infer D and trimming. This table holds about 80,000 clones, approximately 88% found once. The germline V gene encodes CDR1 SGHVS and CDR2 FNYEAQ. The CDR3 is 15 amino acids. Trimming took 2 bases from V and 2 from J, leaving 10 bases between them.

Specimen: peripheral blood. The chain carries TRBV7-6 and TRBJ1-3, with D maybe TRBD1 (5 bases). The source of this sequence is a woman at least 80 years old with acute or convalescent COVID-19. CDR3 in amino acids: CASSLSGGAGNTIYF. The CDR3 DNA sequence: TGTGCCAGCAGCTTAAGTGGGGGGGCTGGAAACACCATATATTTT.